This T cell receptor beta chain came from a study of cytomegalovirus exposure and HLA in healthy donors. Points from the study as a whole: A later analysis appeared to link common viral pathogens to several of the most significant clusters. Compared with the roughly 700-donor mean, an Asian-associated ancestry cluster reportedly had fewer N-insertions, according to a later analysis. Accurate prediction of most subjects' HLA-A and HLA-B alleles from TCR beta sequences was reported. In a later analysis, across HLA loci, associated TCR counts were highest for DRB1, lowest for HLA-C.

Per the germline V gene, CDR1 is KGHSH and CDR2 is LQKENI. CDR3 length: 17 amino acids. V trimming: 0 bases; J trimming: 5 bases; junction bases outside the gene matches: 8. Comment on this clone: The antigen remains undetermined.

Vbeta (60) and Jbeta (13) primers were used in the PCR. TCRdb keeps only in-frame clones here, not all; method: immunoSEQ multiplex PCR. This sample has some 160,000 clones, with about 85% found just once. The chain employs TRBV18 and TRBJ2-3; 10 bases match TRBD2. Material for sequencing was PBMCs. This sequence originates from a man aged 30-40 years in good health and CMV-seropositive. The CDR3 loop reads CASSPPILAGSLDTQYF. The DNA of the CDR3 is TGTGCCAGCTCACCACCGATACTAGCGGGATCTTTAGATACGCAGTATTTT. The full variable domain, completed using reference TRBV18 and TRBJ2-3, is NAGVMQNPRHLVRRRGQEARLRCSPMKGHSHVYWYRQLPEEGLKFMVYLQKENIIDESGMPKERFSAEFPKEGPSILRIQQVVRGDSAAYFCASSPPILAGSLDTQYFGPGTRLTVL.